A selection of T cell receptor beta chains follows, all from one sample in a study of control samples from healthy donors and cancer patients. Profiled with immunoSEQ multiplex PCR; TCRdb holds only in-frame clones, not every one. The sample shows roughly 70,000 clones, 84% of them seen only once. Sequences were obtained from blood. The receptor set was obtained from a man aged 50 or older in good health. Both conserved end residues are part of each CDR3. A D gene is named only where the DNA matches it firmly.

CASRGDYSSYNEQFF | 15 | TRBJ2-1 | TRBV27 | TRBD2
CASSMGNSPNEKLFF | 15 | TRBJ1-4 | TRBV19 | .
CASSPERLVETQYF | 14 | TRBJ2-5 | TRBV18 | .
CASSWEAGGTDTQYF | 15 | TRBJ2-3 | TRBV28 | TRBD2
CASSNSGSADTQYF | 14 | TRBJ2-3 | TRBV9 | TRBD2
CASGGTSVTDTQYF | 14 | TRBJ2-3 | TRBV9 | TRBD2
CASSRTVWETQYF | 13 | TRBJ2-5 | TRBV6-5 | .
CASRGQGVDGYTF | 13 | TRBJ1-2 | TRBV6-5 | TRBD1
CASSPWDSYEQYF | 13 | TRBJ2-7 | TRBV4-1 | TRBD1
CASSTTGLFKQYF | 13 | TRBJ2-7 | TRBV10-1 | .
CATQYRGHANEKLFF | 15 | TRBJ1-4 | TRBV11-2 | TRBD1
CATSDLRGQGAGETQYF | 17 | TRBJ2-5 | TRBV24-1 | TRBD1
CAISIKETQYF | 11 | TRBJ2-5 | TRBV10-3 | .
CSVWTGKAWYPSGNTIYF | 18 | TRBJ1-3 | TRBV29-1 | TRBD1
CASSQGWGLGNSNTQYF | 17 | TRBJ2-3 | TRBV4-3 | TRBD2
CASSLFRVTGELFF | 14 | TRBJ2-2 | TRBV6-2/TRBV6-3 | .
CASSFGVHLATEAFF | 15 | TRBJ1-1 | TRBV5-1 | .
CASSLGAGGVYGYTF | 15 | TRBJ1-2 | TRBV7-9 | TRBD1
CASSKQRTSGRASYNEQFF | 19 | TRBJ2-1 | TRBV19 | TRBD2
CASTPGSMNTEAFF | 14 | TRBJ1-1 | TRBV2 | .
CASSLGREPDTQYF | 14 | TRBJ2-3 | TRBV5-4 | .
CASSVGISGGLTYEQYF | 17 | TRBJ2-7 | TRBV9 | .
CASSPPTGGETQYF | 14 | TRBJ2-5 | TRBV18 | TRBD1
CASSPGGSSYEQYF | 14 | TRBJ2-7 | TRBV5-1 | .
CASTDVYEQYF | 11 | TRBJ2-7 | TRBV6-5 | .
CASSEDKGWGETQYF | 15 | TRBJ2-5 | TRBV2 | .
CASRKTSDYGYTF | 13 | TRBJ1-2 | TRBV19 | .
CASSEYTVTSHYEQYF | 16 | TRBJ2-7 | TRBV25-1 | .
CASTVLAGGPEETQYF | 16 | TRBJ2-5 | TRBV11-2 | TRBD2
CASSTRTGNSLVAQYF | 16 | TRBJ2-3 | TRBV19 | TRBD1
CASSQEPSYEQYF | 13 | TRBJ2-7 | TRBV4-3 | .
CASSQDRLAGGASTDTQYF | 19 | TRBJ2-3 | TRBV4-2 | TRBD2
CASSRTADNSPLHF | 14 | TRBJ1-6 | TRBV19 | .
CASSFPRGELFF | 12 | TRBJ2-2 | TRBV7-3 | .
CASSYRGGNHQPQHF | 15 | TRBJ1-5 | TRBV6-5 | .
CASSLAEATDTQYF | 14 | TRBJ2-3 | TRBV7-6 | .
CASISGGGAYNEQFF | 15 | TRBJ2-1 | TRBV6-5 | TRBD2
CASSLEFLGPPSDTQYF | 17 | TRBJ2-3 | TRBV7-6 | .
CASSPLKTQYF | 11 | TRBJ2-5 | TRBV18 | .
CASSTASGGSYEQYF | 15 | TRBJ2-7 | TRBV11-2 | TRBD2
CASSLRPLSTDTQYF | 15 | TRBJ2-3 | TRBV5-1 | .
CAWTGTGTSGRWYEQYF | 17 | TRBJ2-7 | TRBV30 | TRBD2
CASRGRILIF | 10 | TRBJ1-1 | TRBV2 | .
CASSLSGTGLNTEAFF | 16 | TRBJ1-1 | TRBV27 | TRBD1
CASSFTGGPTGELFF | 15 | TRBJ2-2 | TRBV11-3 | TRBD1